This T cell receptor (beta chain) appears in the sequencing data of a study of CD8+ T cells in alopecia areata. The CDR3 covers 15 residues. With V trimmed by 2 bases and J by 6 bases, 4 bases remained unmatched. Germline-derived CDR1 and CDR2 are SGDLS and YYNGEE. Study observations and caveats: Lesional scalp, notably in alopecia totalis/universalis, had clonality above that of normal scalp. Persistence of many expanded lesional clones was seen in scalp and blood during tofacitinib. Scalp sample sequencing also detects resident alphabeta T cells of normal skin. Baseline CD8+ expansion's link to response remains uncertain, as there was one nonresponder.

Specified treatment: oral pan-JAK inhibitor, 5-10 mg twice daily. Regarding this clone: As yet, its antigen is unknown.

cDNA prepared by RNA extraction and subsequent reverse transcription served as the template for sequencing. Produced via immunoSEQ multiplex PCR; TCRdb's table is partial and in-frame only. The sample yields about 76,000 clones, about 30% seen once. The receptor was derived from a human donor with alopecia areata. This material consisted of CD8+ T cells sorted from blood, taken at week 4, from a patient treated with tofacitinib. This sequence joins TRBV9 and TRBJ2-1; 11 positions match TRBD2. CDR3 protein: CASSVSGRASNEQFF. DNA of the CDR3: TGTGCCAGCAGCGTTAGCGGGAGGGCCTCCAATGAGCAGTTCTTC.